The 26 T cell receptor beta chains presented below share a single source sample, sequenced in a study of OX40 agonist ivuxolimab in advanced cancers. Some clones are missing from TCRdb's copy, which holds only in-frame ones; the method was immunoSEQ multiplex PCR. Of tens of thousands of clones listed, roughly 84% are singletons. The sample was CD4+ or CD8+ T cells sorted from blood, taken in a trial of the OX40 agonist ivuxolimab. Receptor source: an adult with an advanced solid tumor such as melanoma, head and neck, liver or kidney cancer.

The chain uses TRBV19 and TRBJ2-2; D may be TRBD2 (6 bases). The CDR3 consists of 15 residues. V was trimmed by 8 bases and J by 4 bases, leaving 17 bases between them. From germline, CDR1 is LNHDA and CDR2 SQIVND (reference sequence). This CDR3 is CASAGPTGVTGELFF. DNA for the CDR3: TGTGCCAGTGCAGGACCCACGGGGGTCACCGGGGAGCTGTTTTTT. The variable domain in full, with the rest retrieved from reference TRBV19 and TRBJ2-2, is DGGITQSPKYLFRKEGQNVTLSCEQNLNHDAMYWYRQDPGQGLRLIYYSQIVNDFQKGDIAEGYSVSREKKESFPLTVTSAQKNPTAFYLCASAGPTGVTGELFFGEGSRLTVL.

Concerning this clone: One end of the junction is discordant with germline, which a read error may explain. V usage is TRBV6-6 and J usage is TRBJ2-5; 8 bases agree with TRBD1. Germline V CDR1 and CDR2: MNHNY, SVGAGI (reference sequence). The CDR3 runs 12 residues. The CDR3 protein is CASSSSGQGVDF. The CDR3 DNA follows: TGTGCCAGCAGTTCCTCCGGACAGGGAGTCGACTTC.

The gene calls are TRBV18 and TRBJ1-2; the match to TRBD1 covers 9 bases. The J segment lost 1 base and the V segment lost 8 bases, leaving 5 bases of the junction unmatched. There are 14 residues in the CDR3. Germline CDR1 and CDR2: KGHSH and LQKENI. The CDR3 spells CASRPGQGNYGYTF. Here the CDR3 DNA reads TGTGCCAGCCGACCGGGACAGGGTAACTATGGCTACACCTTC.

This clone was seen just once. The chain employs TRBV18 and TRBJ1-1, with TRBD1 matching 8 bases. With V trimmed by 6 bases and J by 1 base, 10 bases remained unmatched. The CDR3 is made up of 16 amino acids. Germline loops: CDR1 KGHSH, CDR2 LQKENI. The CDR3 sequence is CASSETGASRNTEAFF. The CDR3 nucleotides read TGTGCCAGCTCGGAGACAGGGGCTTCAAGGAACACTGAAGCTTTCTTT.

This chain joins TRBV4-1 and TRBJ1-4; D is undetermined. This CDR3 region has 16 residues. Looked up from germline, CDR1 is MGHRA and CDR2 is YSYEKL. Trimming left V 0 bases short and J 10 bases short, with 18 bases between. The CDR3: CASSQEGMLEVGKLFF. The CDR3 coding sequence is TGCGCCAGCAGCCAAGAAGGCATGCTAGAGGTGGGAAAACTGTTTTTT.

This clone came up a few times. This chain joins TRBV10-1 and TRBJ2-3; a weak D match, TRBD2 (5 bases). The CDR3 covers 15 residues. CDR1 is WNHNN, CDR2 SYGVQD, per germline (reference sequence). V lost 0 bases and J lost 2, with 9 bases in between. The CDR3 here is CASSESLEVTDTQYF. The CDR3 DNA follows: TGCGCCAGCAGTGAGTCATTGGAGGTCACAGATACGCAGTATTTT.

The rearrangement links TRBV5-4 to TRBJ1-4, with 9 bases lining up with TRBD1. This CDR3 has 16 residues. J was trimmed by 7 bases and V by 3 bases; bases with no gene match: 10. CDR1 and CDR2 (germline): SGHNT, YYREEE (reference sequence). The CDR3 here is CASSSGQGGLGEKLFF. The CDR3 bases are TGTGCCAGCAGCTCGGGACAGGGAGGATTGGGTGAAAAACTGTTTTTT.

J is TRBJ2-4 and V is TRBV28; either TRBD1 or TRBD2 may fit D (5 bases each). Germline CDR1 is MDHEN and CDR2 is SYDVKM. The CDR3 has 15 residues. Trimming cost V 6 bases and J 3 bases, with 15 bases left between them. CDR3 bases: TGTGCCAGCAGCCTAATCGGGGACCGCAAAAACATTCAGTACTTC. Its protein product is CASSLIGDRKNIQYF.

The chain is built from TRBV19 and TRBJ1-4; no reliable D call. The CDR3 is 15 residues long. Germline CDR1 and CDR2: LNHDA and SQIVND (reference sequence). The ends were cut back, 6 bases at V and 8 bases at J, with 19 bases in the middle. The CDR3 DNA reads TGTGCCAGTAGCAAAGGGAGGTTGCCGGAAGAAAAACTGTTTTTT. Translated: CASSKGRLPEEKLFF. Based on the CDR3 plus reference TRBV19 and TRBJ1-4, the full variable domain is DGGITQSPKYLFRKEGQNVTLSCEQNLNHDAMYWYRQDPGQGLRLIYYSQIVNDFQKGDIAEGYSVSREKKESFPLTVTSAQKNPTAFYLCASSKGRLPEEKLFFGSGTQLSVL.

V is TRBV29-1 and J is TRBJ2-1; 14 positions match TRBD2. Germline CDR1 SQVTM, CDR2 ANQGSEA. The CDR3 runs 14 residues. V shed 4 bases and J 6 bases; nucleotides not matched to a gene: 2. The DNA of the CDR3 is TGCAGCGTTGGACTAGCGGGAGGGCCCAATGAGCAGTTCTTC. It specifies CSVGLAGGPNEQFF.

The chain combines TRBV2 with TRBJ2-5; the D is unclear. The end of the DNA is better explained by TRBJ2-7, so the J call may be wrong. The CDR3 extends over 11 amino acids. CDR1 and CDR2 (germline): SNHLY, FYNNEI. CDR3 sequence: CASRSSYEQYF. In DNA, the CDR3 is TGTGCCAGCAGAAGCTCCTACGAGCAGTACTTC.

This clone appeared a single time. This chain connects TRBV10-1 to TRBJ2-1, with 8 positions matching TRBD2. This CDR3 contains 14 residues. V was pared by 4 bases and J by 7 bases, with 6 bases of the junction left unmatched. The germline gives CDR1 WNHNN, CDR2 SYGVQD (reference sequence). The chain's CDR3 is CASSGPGLGNEQFF. Here the CDR3 DNA reads TGCGCCAGCAGTGGGCCGGGACTAGGGAATGAGCAGTTCTTC.

This chain links TRBV28 with TRBJ1-2; possibly TRBD1 for D (5 bases). CDR1 MDHEN and CDR2 SYDVKM come from the germline V gene. The CDR3 is 15 amino acids. V lost 2 bases, J lost 7 bases, and 17 bases lay in between. The CDR3 DNA reads as TGTGCCAGCAGTTTAGGGCTTGGTGGGGGAAGTGGCTACACCTTC. Translating it yields CASSLGLGGGSGYTF.

The chain carries TRBV10-3 and TRBJ1-5, with TRBD1 as a possible D gene (5 bases). Trimming took 4 bases from V and 0 from J, leaving 7 bases between them. Germline V gives CDR1 ENHRY, CDR2 SYGVKD. This CDR3 contains 14 residues. The CDR3 sequence is CAISAQGSNQPQHF. CDR3 nucleotide sequence: TGTGCCATCAGTGCTCAGGGTAGCAATCAGCCCCAGCATTTT.

The rearrangement uses TRBV30 and TRBJ1-1, with 7 bases matching TRBD1. This CDR3 contains 14 residues. The germline CDR1 and CDR2 sequences are GTSNPN and SVGIG (reference sequence). V shed 6 bases and J 4 bases; nucleotides not matched to a gene: 11. In nucleotides, the CDR3 is TGTGCCTGTAGGGGGCAGCGGTTAGGCACTGAAGCTTTCTTT. Amino acids: CACRGQRLGTEAFF.

The sample holds a few counts of this clone. The rearrangement uses TRBV28 and TRBJ2-1; 9 bases map to TRBD1. Germline V gives CDR1 MDHEN, CDR2 SYDVKM. This CDR3 has 16 amino acids. J lost 8 bases, V lost 4 bases, and 12 bases had no gene match. CDR3 coding DNA: TGTGCCAGCAGTTCGACAGGGGGACTGGCGAGGGATGAGCAGTTCTTC. As protein: CASSSTGGLARDEQFF.

This chain joins TRBV10-3 and TRBJ2-1; 15 bases agree with TRBD2. Germline CDR1 is ENHRY and CDR2 is SYGVKD. J gave up 9 bases and V 6 bases, and 12 bases lay outside the gene matches. There are 17 residues in the CDR3. CDR3 loop: CAISGPRTSGGAGEQFF. CDR3 nucleotides: TGTGCCATCAGCGGACCCCGGACTAGCGGGGGGGCGGGTGAGCAGTTCTTC.

This chain connects TRBV7-9 to TRBJ2-2; 9 bases align to TRBD1. The CDR3 has 17 amino acids. The germline CDR1 and CDR2 sequences are SEHNR and FQNEAQ (reference sequence). Trimming took 6 bases from V and 0 from J; bases not matched to a gene: 8. The CDR3: CASSSDRGFANTGELFF. DNA of the CDR3: TGTGCCAGCAGTTCGGACAGGGGCTTCGCGAACACCGGGGAGCTGTTTTTT.

V usage is TRBV19 and J usage is TRBJ1-2; possibly TRBD1 for D (5 bases). The V end was cut by 5 bases, the J end by 4 bases, with 32 bases between. The CDR3 length is 20 residues. The germline gives CDR1 LNHDA, CDR2 SQIVND (reference sequence). The CDR3 loop is CASSGEPRGTGPSEIYGYTF. The CDR3 DNA follows: TGTGCCAGTAGTGGTGAACCTCGTGGGACCGGCCCCTCAGAGATCTATGGCTACACCTTC.

V gene TRBV7-9 combines with J gene TRBJ1-3; the match to TRBD1 covers 10 bases. Germline CDR1 and CDR2: SEHNR and FQNEAQ (reference sequence). Germline trimming cut 4 bases from V and 4 bases from J; bases unmatched to any gene: 7. The CDR3 covers 16 residues. CDR3 amino acids: CASSYYGTGDGNTIYF. CDR3 bases: TGTGCCAGCAGCTACTACGGGACAGGGGACGGAAACACCATATATTTT.

Comments on this clone: The sample has other DNA sequences that encode this CDR3 too. The V gene is TRBV5-1, the J gene TRBJ1-1, with D perhaps TRBD1 (6 bases). The CDR3 covers 12 residues. Trimming stripped 0 bases from V and 8 bases from J, with 8 bases between. Looked up from germline, CDR1 is SGHRS and CDR2 is YFSETQ. The CDR3 reads CASSLGQAEAFF. The CDR3, as DNA: TGCGCCAGCAGCTTGGGACAGGCCGAAGCTTTCTTT.

CDR3 sequence (DNA): TGCGCCAGCAGCTTGGATGGCTCTAACACCGGGGAGCTGTTTTTT. Translating gives CASSLDGSNTGELFF. The genes are TRBV5-1 and TRBJ2-2; D gene unclear. Germline CDR1 and CDR2: SGHRS and YFSETQ. Between the trimmed V and J ends, which lost 0 bases and 2 bases, there was a span of 8 bases. The CDR3 is 15 amino acids.

J is TRBJ2-1 and V is TRBV6-5; TRBD1 matches at 10 bases. J was trimmed by 10 bases and V by 2 bases; bases with no gene match: 11. There are 16 residues in the CDR3. Per germline, CDR1 MNHEY and CDR2 SVGAGI. CDR3 in amino acids: CASSYAHPGQGREQFF. CDR3 bases: TGTGCCAGCAGTTACGCCCACCCGGGACAGGGGAGGGAGCAGTTCTTC.

The chain links TRBV28 to TRBJ2-7, with 8 nucleotides matching TRBD1. CDR1 and CDR2 from the germline V gene are MDHEN and SYDVKM. This CDR3 has 14 residues. V lost 6 bases to trimming and J lost 2 bases; unmatched junction nucleotides: 6. CDR3 sequence (DNA): TGTGCCAGCAGACTACAGGGGGGCGCCTACGAGCAGTACTTC. Encoded protein: CASRLQGGAYEQYF.

This clone was detected a few times. CDR3 DNA: TGCGCCAGCAGCACACTCGGGGGGCTAGGCTATGGCTACACCTTC. Translated, it gives CASSTLGGLGYGYTF. The chain carries TRBV5-1 and TRBJ1-2; perhaps TRBD1 as D (6 bases). The CDR3 has 15 residues. CDR1 and CDR2 (germline): SGHRS, YFSETQ. Between the trimmed V and J ends, which lost 4 bases and 4 bases, there was a span of 17 bases.

The V gene is TRBV18, the J gene TRBJ1-1, with 9 bases fitting TRBD1. CDR3 length: 16 residues. The V gene's germline CDR1 is KGHSH and CDR2 LQKENI. V dropped 2 bases and J dropped 2; count of bases not matched to a gene: 6. The CDR3 protein is CASSPDRGVLNTEAFF. DNA for the CDR3: TGTGCCAGCTCACCAGACAGGGGGGTCCTTAACACTGAAGCTTTCTTT.